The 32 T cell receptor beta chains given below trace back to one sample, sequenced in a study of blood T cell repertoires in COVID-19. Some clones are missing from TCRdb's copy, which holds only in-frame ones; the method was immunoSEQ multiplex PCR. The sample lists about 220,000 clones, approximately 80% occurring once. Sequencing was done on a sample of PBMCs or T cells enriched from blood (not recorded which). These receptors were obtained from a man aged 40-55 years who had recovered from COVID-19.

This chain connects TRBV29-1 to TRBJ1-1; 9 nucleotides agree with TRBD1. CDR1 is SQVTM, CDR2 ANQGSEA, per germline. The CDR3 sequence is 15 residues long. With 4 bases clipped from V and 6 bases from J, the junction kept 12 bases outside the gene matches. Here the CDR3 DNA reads TGCAGCGTTGTACAGGGGGCATATGAGACTGCTGAAGCTTTCTTT. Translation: CSVVQGAYETAEAFF.

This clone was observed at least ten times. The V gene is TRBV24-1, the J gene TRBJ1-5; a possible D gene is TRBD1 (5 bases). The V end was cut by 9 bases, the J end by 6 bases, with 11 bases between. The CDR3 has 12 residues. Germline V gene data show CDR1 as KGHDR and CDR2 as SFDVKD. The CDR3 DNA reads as TGTGCCACCCACGCAGGGCGTCAGCCCCAGCATTTT. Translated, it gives CATHAGRQPQHF.

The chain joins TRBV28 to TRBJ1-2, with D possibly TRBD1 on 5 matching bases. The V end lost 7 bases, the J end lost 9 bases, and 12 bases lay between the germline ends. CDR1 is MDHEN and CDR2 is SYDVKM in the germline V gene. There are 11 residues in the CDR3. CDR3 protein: CASTGRGSYTF. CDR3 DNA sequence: TGTGCCAGCACCGGGAGGGGTAGCTACACCTTC.

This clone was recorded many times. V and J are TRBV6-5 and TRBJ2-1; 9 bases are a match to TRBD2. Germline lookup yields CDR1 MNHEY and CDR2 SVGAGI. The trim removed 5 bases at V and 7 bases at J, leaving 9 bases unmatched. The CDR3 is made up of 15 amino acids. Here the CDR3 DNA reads TGTGCCAGCAGTCTTCGCGGGGGGGGTGGGAATGAGCAGTTCTTC. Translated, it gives CASSLRGGGGNEQFF.

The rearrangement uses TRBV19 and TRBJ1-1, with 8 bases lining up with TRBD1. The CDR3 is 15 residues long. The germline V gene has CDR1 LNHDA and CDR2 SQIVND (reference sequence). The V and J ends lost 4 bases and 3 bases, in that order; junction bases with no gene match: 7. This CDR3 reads CASSKSGGAYTEAFF. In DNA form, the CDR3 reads TGTGCCAGTAGTAAGTCAGGGGGCGCGTACACTGAAGCTTTCTTT. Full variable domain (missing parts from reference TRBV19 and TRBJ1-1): DGGITQSPKYLFRKEGQNVTLSCEQNLNHDAMYWYRQDPGQGLRLIYYSQIVNDFQKGDIAEGYSVSREKKESFPLTVTSAQKNPTAFYLCASSKSGGAYTEAFFGQGTRLTVV.

The CDR3 spells CASSLGQGIYNEQFF. CDR3 sequence (DNA): TGTGCCAGCAGCTTGGGACAGGGAATATACAATGAGCAGTTCTTC. The chain carries TRBV6-2 or TRBV6-3 and TRBJ2-1; TRBD1 matches at 9 bases. The V and J ends lost 6 bases and 4 bases, in that order; junction bases with no gene match: 7. The CDR3 is made up of 15 amino acids. Germline CDR1 is MNHEY and CDR2 is SVGEGT.

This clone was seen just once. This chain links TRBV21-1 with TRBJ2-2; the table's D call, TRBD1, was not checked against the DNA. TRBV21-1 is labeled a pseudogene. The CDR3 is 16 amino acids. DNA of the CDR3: TGTGCCAGCAGCAAAGTTCAGATCGCGAACACCGGGGAGCTGTTTTTT. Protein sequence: CASSKVQIANTGELFF.

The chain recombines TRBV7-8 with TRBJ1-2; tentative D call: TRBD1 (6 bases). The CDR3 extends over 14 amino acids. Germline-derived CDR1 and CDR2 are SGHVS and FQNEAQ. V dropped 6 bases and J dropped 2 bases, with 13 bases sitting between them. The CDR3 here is CASSPLRGNYGYTF. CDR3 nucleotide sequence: TGTGCCAGCAGTCCTCTAAGGGGGAACTATGGCTACACCTTC.

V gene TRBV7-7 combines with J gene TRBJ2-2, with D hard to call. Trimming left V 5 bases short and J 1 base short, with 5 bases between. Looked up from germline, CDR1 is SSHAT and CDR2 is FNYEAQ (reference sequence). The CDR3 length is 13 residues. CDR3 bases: TGTGCCAGCAGCCCTAGGAACACCGGGGAGCTGTTTTTT. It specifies CASSPRNTGELFF.

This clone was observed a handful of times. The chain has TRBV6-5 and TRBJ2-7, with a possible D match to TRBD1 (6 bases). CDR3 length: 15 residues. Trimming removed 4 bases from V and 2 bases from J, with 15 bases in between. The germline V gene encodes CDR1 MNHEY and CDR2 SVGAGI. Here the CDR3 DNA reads TGTGCCAGCAGTTTGAAACAGGGAAGGACCTACGAGCAGTACTTC. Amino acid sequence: CASSLKQGRTYEQYF.

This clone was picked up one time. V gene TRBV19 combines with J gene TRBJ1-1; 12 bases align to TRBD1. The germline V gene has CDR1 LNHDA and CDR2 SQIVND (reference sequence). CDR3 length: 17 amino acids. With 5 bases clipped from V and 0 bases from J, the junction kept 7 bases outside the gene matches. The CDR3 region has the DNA TGTGCCAGTAGTTCCACCGGGACAGGGGGCCTGAACACTGAAGCTTTCTTT. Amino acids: CASSSTGTGGLNTEAFF.

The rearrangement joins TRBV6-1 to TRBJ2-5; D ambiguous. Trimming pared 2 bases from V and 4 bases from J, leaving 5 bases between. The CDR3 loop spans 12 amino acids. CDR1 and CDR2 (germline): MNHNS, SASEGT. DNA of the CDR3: TGTGCCAGCAGTGAAACTCGAGAGACCCAGTACTTC. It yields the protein CASSETRETQYF.

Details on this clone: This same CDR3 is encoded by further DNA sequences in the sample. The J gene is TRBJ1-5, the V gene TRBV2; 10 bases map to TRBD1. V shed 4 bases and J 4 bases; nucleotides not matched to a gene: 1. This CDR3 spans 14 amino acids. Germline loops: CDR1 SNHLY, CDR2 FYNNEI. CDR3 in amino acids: CASSGTGGNQPQHF. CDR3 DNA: TGTGCCAGCAGTGGGACAGGGGGTAATCAGCCCCAGCATTTT.

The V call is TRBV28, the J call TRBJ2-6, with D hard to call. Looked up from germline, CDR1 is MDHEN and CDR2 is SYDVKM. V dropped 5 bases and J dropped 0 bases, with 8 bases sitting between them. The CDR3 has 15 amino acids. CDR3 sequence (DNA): TGTGCCAGCAGTGGCTTAAGCTCTGGGGCCAACGTCCTGACTTTC. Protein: CASSGLSSGANVLTF.

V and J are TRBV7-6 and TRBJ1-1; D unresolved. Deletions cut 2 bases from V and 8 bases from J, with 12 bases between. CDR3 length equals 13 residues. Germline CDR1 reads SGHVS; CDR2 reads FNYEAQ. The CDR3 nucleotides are TGTGCCAGCAGCTTATCTCGCGGAGGAGAAGCTTTCTTT. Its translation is CASSLSRGGEAFF.

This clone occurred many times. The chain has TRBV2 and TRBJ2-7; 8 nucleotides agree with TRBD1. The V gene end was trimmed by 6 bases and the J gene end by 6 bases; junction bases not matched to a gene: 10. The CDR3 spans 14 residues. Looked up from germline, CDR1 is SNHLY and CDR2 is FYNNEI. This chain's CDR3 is CASRKTQGASEQYF. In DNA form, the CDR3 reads TGTGCCAGCAGAAAAACTCAGGGGGCGAGCGAGCAGTACTTC.

Written as DNA, the CDR3 is TGTGCCAGTAGTATGGTGGGCCGCGATGGCTACACCTTC. As protein: CASSMVGRDGYTF. This chain connects TRBV19 to TRBJ1-2; D ambiguous. The CDR3 totals 13 residues. The germline V gene has CDR1 LNHDA and CDR2 SQIVND (reference sequence). V lost 3 bases, J lost 6 bases, and 11 bases lay in between.

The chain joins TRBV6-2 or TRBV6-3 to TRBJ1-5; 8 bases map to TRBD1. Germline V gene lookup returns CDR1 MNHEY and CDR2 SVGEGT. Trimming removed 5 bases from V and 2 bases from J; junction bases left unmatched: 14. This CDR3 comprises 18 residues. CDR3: CASSPSPGQGKGNQPQHF. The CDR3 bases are TGTGCCAGCAGTCCCTCACCCGGACAGGGTAAGGGCAATCAGCCCCAGCATTTT.

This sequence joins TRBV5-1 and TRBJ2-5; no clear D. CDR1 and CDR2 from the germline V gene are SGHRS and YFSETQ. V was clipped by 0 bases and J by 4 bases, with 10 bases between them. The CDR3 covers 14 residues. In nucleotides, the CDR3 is TGCGCCAGCAGCTTGGCCGTCCTAGGAGAGACCCAGTACTTC. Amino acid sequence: CASSLAVLGETQYF.

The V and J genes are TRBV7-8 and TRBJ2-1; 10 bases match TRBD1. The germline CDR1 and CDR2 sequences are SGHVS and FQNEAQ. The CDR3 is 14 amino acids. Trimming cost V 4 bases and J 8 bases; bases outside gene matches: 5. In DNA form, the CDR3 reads TGTGCCAGCAGCTCCGGGACAGGGGTGTATGAGCAGTTCTTC. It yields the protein CASSSGTGVYEQFF. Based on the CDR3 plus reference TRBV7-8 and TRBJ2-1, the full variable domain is GAGVSQSPRYKVAKRGQDVALRCDPISGHVSLFWYQQALGQGPEFLTYFQNEAQLDKSGLPSDRFFAERPEGSVSTLKIQRTQQEDSAVYLCASSSGTGVYEQFFGPGTRLTVL.

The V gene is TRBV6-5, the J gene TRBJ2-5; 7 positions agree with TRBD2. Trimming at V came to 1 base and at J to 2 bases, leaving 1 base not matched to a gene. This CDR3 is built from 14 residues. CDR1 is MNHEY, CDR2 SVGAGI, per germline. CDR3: CASSYLLAQETQYF. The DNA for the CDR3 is TGTGCCAGCAGTTACTTACTAGCGCAAGAGACCCAGTACTTC.

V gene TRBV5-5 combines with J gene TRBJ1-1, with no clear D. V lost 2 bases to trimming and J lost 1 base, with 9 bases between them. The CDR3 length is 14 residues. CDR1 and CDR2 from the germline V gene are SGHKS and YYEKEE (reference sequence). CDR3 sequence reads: CASSFTRANTEAFF. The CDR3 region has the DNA TGTGCCAGCAGCTTCACCCGAGCGAACACTGAAGCTTTCTTT.

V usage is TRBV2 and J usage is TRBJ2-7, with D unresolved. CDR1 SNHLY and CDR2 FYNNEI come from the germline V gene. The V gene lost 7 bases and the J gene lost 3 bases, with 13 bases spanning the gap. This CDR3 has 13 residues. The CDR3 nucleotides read TGTGCCAGCATCTACACCCCGGGCTACGAGCAGTACTTC. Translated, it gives CASIYTPGYEQYF.

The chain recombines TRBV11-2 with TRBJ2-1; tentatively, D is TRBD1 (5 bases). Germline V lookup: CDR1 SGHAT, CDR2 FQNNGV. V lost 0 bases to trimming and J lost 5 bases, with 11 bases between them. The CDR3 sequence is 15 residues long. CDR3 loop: CASSLDLDTNNEQFF. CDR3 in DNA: TGTGCCAGCAGCTTAGATCTGGACACCAACAATGAGCAGTTCTTC. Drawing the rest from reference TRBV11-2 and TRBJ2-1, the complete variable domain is EAGVAQSPRYKIIEKRQSVAFWCNPISGHATLYWYQQILGQGPKLLIQFQNNGVVDDSQLPKDRFSAERLKGVDSTLKIQPAKLEDSAVYLCASSLDLDTNNEQFFGPGTRLTVL.

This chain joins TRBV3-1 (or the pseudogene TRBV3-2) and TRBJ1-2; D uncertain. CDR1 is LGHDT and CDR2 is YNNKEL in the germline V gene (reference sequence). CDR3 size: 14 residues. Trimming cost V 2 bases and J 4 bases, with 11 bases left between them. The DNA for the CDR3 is TGTGCCAGCAGCCAACCGGACTCTACCTATGGCTACACCTTC. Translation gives CASSQPDSTYGYTF.

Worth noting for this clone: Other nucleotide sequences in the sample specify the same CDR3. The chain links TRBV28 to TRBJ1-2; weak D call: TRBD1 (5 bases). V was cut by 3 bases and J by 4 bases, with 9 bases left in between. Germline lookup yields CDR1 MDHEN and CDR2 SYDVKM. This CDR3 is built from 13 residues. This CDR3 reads CASSLGQGYGYTF. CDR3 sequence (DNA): TGTGCCAGCAGTTTGGGGCAGGGCTATGGCTACACCTTC.

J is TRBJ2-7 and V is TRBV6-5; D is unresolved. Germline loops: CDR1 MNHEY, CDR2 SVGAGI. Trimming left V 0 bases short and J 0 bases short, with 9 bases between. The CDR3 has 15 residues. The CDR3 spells CASSYSYESSYEQYF. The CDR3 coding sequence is TGTGCCAGCAGTTACTCTTACGAGAGCTCCTACGAGCAGTACTTC.

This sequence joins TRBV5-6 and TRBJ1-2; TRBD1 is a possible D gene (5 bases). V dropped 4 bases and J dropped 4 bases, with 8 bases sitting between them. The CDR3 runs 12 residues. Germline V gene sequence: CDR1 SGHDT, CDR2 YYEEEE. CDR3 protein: CASSDSIYGYTF. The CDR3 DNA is TGTGCCAGCAGCGACAGCATCTATGGCTACACCTTC.

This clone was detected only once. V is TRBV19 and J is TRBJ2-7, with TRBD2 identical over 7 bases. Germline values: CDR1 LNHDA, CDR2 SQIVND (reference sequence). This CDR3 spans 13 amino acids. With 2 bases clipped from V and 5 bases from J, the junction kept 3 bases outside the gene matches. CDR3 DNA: TGTGCCAGTAGTATACCAGCGGGACACGAGCAGTACTTC. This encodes CASSIPAGHEQYF.

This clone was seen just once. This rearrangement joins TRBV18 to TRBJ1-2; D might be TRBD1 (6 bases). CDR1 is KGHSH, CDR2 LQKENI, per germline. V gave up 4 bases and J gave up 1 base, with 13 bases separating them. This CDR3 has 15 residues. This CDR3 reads CASSLDRIINYGYTF. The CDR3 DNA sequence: TGTGCCAGCTCACTGGACAGAATAATTAACTATGGCTACACCTTC.

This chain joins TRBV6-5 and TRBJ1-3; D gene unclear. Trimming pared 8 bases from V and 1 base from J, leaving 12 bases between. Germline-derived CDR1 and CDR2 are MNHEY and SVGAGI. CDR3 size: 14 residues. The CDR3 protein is CASRGDSSGNTIYF. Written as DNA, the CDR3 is TGTGCCAGCCGGGGAGACTCTTCTGGAAACACCATATATTTT.

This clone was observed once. The CDR3 spells CASSIEKGGSQPQHF. The CDR3 DNA sequence: TGTGCCAGTAGTATAGAGAAGGGTGGGAGTCAGCCCCAGCATTTT. This chain joins TRBV19 and TRBJ1-5; D remains ambiguous. V shed 0 bases and J shed 6 bases, with 12 bases lying between them. Germline V gene lookup returns CDR1 LNHDA and CDR2 SQIVND (reference sequence). The CDR3 spans 15 residues.